Below, 10 T cell receptor beta chains from the same sample are listed, as sequenced in a study of PD-1 blockade in mismatch repair-deficient tumors (dated by TCRdb to between 2016 and 2019). Library preparation employed the immunoSEQ multiplex PCR assay. TCRdb obtained this table from immuneACCESS and retained in-frame rearrangements with V and J assigned. These tables miss some clones; where compared with another copy, unresolved V genes account for less than half of the shortfall, and the remainder is unexplained. The sample yields 75,000 to 80,000 clones; roughly 80% were counted once. 5% to 6.5% of the sample lies in the top ten. Specimen: peripheral blood, collected 44 weeks after starting pembrolizumab. These receptors were taken from an adult with mismatch repair-deficient cancer.

The J gene is TRBJ2-7, the V gene TRBV9; D remains ambiguous. This CDR3 contains 14 residues. V dropped 6 bases and J dropped 6 bases, with 19 bases sitting between them. Germline V lookup: CDR1 SGDLS, CDR2 YYNGEE. The CDR3 spells CASTRGGVSGEQYF. Written as DNA, the CDR3 is TGTGCCAGCACCCGAGGTGGGGTGTCTGGCGAGCAGTACTTC.

This clone was recorded only once. The rearrangement uses TRBV5-1 and TRBJ2-3, with 12 bases that match TRBD2. Germline V gene sequence: CDR1 SGHRS, CDR2 YFSETQ. This CDR3 spans 17 amino acids. With V trimmed by 0 bases and J by 3 bases, 5 bases remained unmatched. The CDR3 spells CASSLGLAGVGTDTQYF. Here the CDR3 DNA reads TGCGCCAGCAGCTTGGGACTAGCGGGAGTAGGAACAGATACGCAGTATTTT.

The chain employs TRBV30 and TRBJ2-1, with no clear D. This CDR3 has 12 residues. Between the trimmed V and J ends, which lost 2 bases and 8 bases, there was a span of 10 bases. The germline V gene encodes CDR1 GTSNPN and CDR2 SVGIG (reference sequence). CDR3 nucleotide sequence: TGTGCCTGGAGTCCATCCGACCATGAGCAGTTCTTC. Translated, it gives CAWSPSDHEQFF. The full variable domain, with the rest looked up from reference TRBV30 and TRBJ2-1, is SQTIHQWPATLVQPVGSPLSLECTVEGTSNPNLYWYRQAAGRGLQLLFYSVGIGQISSEVPQNLSASRPQDRQFILSSKKLLLSDSGFYLCAWSPSDHEQFFGPGTRLTVL.

The CDR3 is CASSLRGNQETQYF. CDR3 bases: TGTGCCAGCAGCCTCCGGGGAAACCAAGAGACCCAGTACTTC. V usage is TRBV27 and J usage is TRBJ2-5; perhaps TRBD2 as D (5 bases). Trimming removed 6 bases at V and 0 bases at J, with 11 bases between. CDR1 MNHEY and CDR2 SMNVEV come from the germline V gene (reference sequence). The CDR3 covers 14 residues.

In this sample, this clone turned up a few times. This sequence joins TRBV28 and TRBJ1-4; D perhaps matches TRBD1 (5 bases). Trimming removed 6 bases from V and 7 bases from J, with 15 bases in between. CDR3 size: 14 residues. Germline CDR1 and CDR2: MDHEN and SYDVKM. The DNA of the CDR3 is TGTGCCAGCAGGCTGACAGAAAGTTCTGAAAAACTGTTTTTT. Translation: CASRLTESSEKLFF.

The chain links TRBV9 to TRBJ1-2, with TRBD1 matching over 7 bases. Germline assignment: CDR1 SGDLS and CDR2 YYNGEE. The CDR3 is 13 amino acids. The V gene end was trimmed by 2 bases and the J gene end by 6 bases; junction bases not matched to a gene: 4. The chain's CDR3 is CASSVSQGNGYTF. The CDR3 region has the DNA TGTGCCAGCAGCGTCTCACAGGGGAATGGCTACACCTTC.

This chain joins TRBV7-9 and TRBJ2-7, with D perhaps TRBD1 (6 bases). CDR1 is SEHNR, CDR2 FQNEAQ, per germline (reference sequence). The CDR3 length is 16 residues. Trimming stripped 5 bases from V and 2 bases from J, with 19 bases between. The chain's CDR3 is CASSPPQGPQAYEQYF. The CDR3, as DNA: TGTGCCAGCAGCCCACCACAGGGACCACAAGCCTACGAGCAGTACTTC.

This clone was observed a single time. The chain links TRBV4-1 to TRBJ2-1, with TRBD2 matching 13 bases. The CDR3 extends over 18 amino acids. Trimming at V came to 2 bases and at J to 3 bases, leaving 7 bases not matched to a gene. Germline values: CDR1 MGHRA, CDR2 YSYEKL. CDR3 region: CASSQQVGLAGSYNEQFF. CDR3 DNA sequence: TGCGCCAGCAGCCAACAAGTGGGACTAGCGGGAAGCTACAATGAGCAGTTCTTC.

The V call is TRBV19, the J call TRBJ2-1; D tentatively reads TRBD1 or TRBD2 (5 bases each). CDR1 LNHDA and CDR2 SQIVND come from the germline V gene (reference sequence). The CDR3 has 15 residues. V shed 4 bases and J shed 0 bases, with 10 bases lying between them. In DNA, the CDR3 is TGTGCCAGTAGTAAAATTGGGGGCTCCTACAATGAGCAGTTCTTC. Protein product: CASSKIGGSYNEQFF.

The rearrangement joins TRBV9 to TRBJ1-5; D gene ambiguous. Germline lookup yields CDR1 SGDLS and CDR2 YYNGEE. The V end was cut by 4 bases, the J end by 8 bases, with 16 bases between. The CDR3 is made up of 14 amino acids. The CDR3, as DNA: TGTGCCAGCAGCTCTACGTTTTCGGGTGAGCCCCAGCATTTT. Residues: CASSSTFSGEPQHF.